This T cell receptor beta chain is from a study of regulatory T cells in long-lasting Graves disease. CDR3-region Arm-PCR and iRepertoire HTBI primers produced the TCR beta libraries. Per the authors' pipeline: Identified across the samples were 60 to 70 TRBV segments and approximately 14 TRBJ segments. TCRdb itself ran the multiplex PCR reads through MiXCR, one entry per CDR3 protein. In this record, the V and J calls reflect TCRdb's handling and not the investigators' own analysis. The table has 520,000 or so distinct CDR3 sequences, around 12% seen once. The study's findings and limits: Persistent disease preferred TRBV28, TRBJ1-2 and TRBJ2-5; new disease, TRBV20-1 and TRBJ2-1.

On this clonotype: Its antigen is unidentified.

Time point specified: newly diagnosed GD, antithyroid drugs for less than 3 months. From RNA extracted from PBMCs, the TCR library was made. EDTA tubes received roughly 9 milliliters of collected peripheral blood. The CDR3 loop spans 12 amino acids. Trimming took 7 bases from V and 1 from J, leaving 7 bases between them. These data are also associated with another study on T cells in Graves' hyperthyroidism and ophthalmopathy.

The chain recombines TRBV12-3 or TRBV12-4 with TRBJ1-1; D might be TRBD1 (5 bases). The sequencing used peripheral blood mononuclear cells (PBMCs), collected at new diagnosis, from a patient treated with antithyroid drugs. The TCR originated in a woman in her 30s with Graves disease. As DNA, the CDR3 is TGTGCCAGCATGGGGGAGAACACTGAAGCTTTCTTT. This codes for CASMGENTEAFF.